This paragraph reports one T cell receptor beta chain. The antigen is not known. The CDR3 runs to 13 residues. The germline gives CDR1 SGHRS, CDR2 YFSETQ. The V end lost 0 bases, the J end lost 4 bases, and 5 bases lay between the germline ends. The source of the sample is a study of cytomegalovirus exposure and HLA in healthy donors. Overall study context: Most genotyped donors, 65% to 85% of roughly 400, had Caucasian-associated genetic ancestry. General study findings and limits: According to reports, the classifier identified cytomegalovirus status with high specificity and sensitivity.

The study ran its PCR with 60 Vbeta and 13 Jbeta primers. Original handling: Later work found around 80 million unique TCR beta chains, with approximately 12 million shared. The data were produced by immunoSEQ multiplex PCR, yet TCRdb's version contains in-frame clones alone and is incomplete. V and J calls and clone size follow that table, whereas D and trimming were derived from the DNA. The sample lists tens of thousands of clones, 75% occurring once. Donors likely had unrecorded immune exposures despite being nominally healthy when sampled. The V and J genes are TRBV5-1 and TRBJ1-3; D gene unclear. Sequenced sample: PBMCs. This receptor was taken from a man aged 35 to 55 in good health and CMV-seronegative. The CDR3 DNA reads as TGCGCCAGCAGCTTGGCCACAGGAAACACCATATATTTT. Protein: CASSLATGNTIYF.